Listed below are T cell receptor beta chains from one sample, sequenced in a study of blood T cells in healthy people across ages. TCRdb reprocessed the 5' RACE reads via MiXCR and lists one record per CDR3 protein. The data show fewer than 1.5 million distinct CDR3 sequences, 40% to 50% seen once. Sequencing was carried out using blood. The receptor set was obtained from a woman under 30 in good health. Each CDR3 is given with its conserved first and last residue. A D gene is named only where the DNA matches it firmly. Expanded clones get a size class; other rows say once, few or many, or leave the size out.

V gene,J gene,clone size,D gene,CDR3 protein,CDR3 DNA
TRBV10-3,TRBJ1-2,.,TRBD1,CARGQGPSYGYTF,TGTGCCAGAGGACAGGGCCCTAGCTATGGCTACACCTTC
TRBV10-2,TRBJ1-2,.,.,CASSETGYYGYTF,TGCGCCAGCAGTGAGACAGGGTACTATGGCTACACCTTC
TRBV4-1,TRBJ2-7,.,.,CASSQDPRDSDEQYF,TGCGCCAGCAGCCAAGATCCCCGAGACTCCGACGAGCAGTACTTC
TRBV20-1,TRBJ1-5,once,.,CSAATEHQHF,TGCAGTGCTGCGACAGAGCACCAGCATTTT
TRBV2,TRBJ2-3,.,.,CASRPGAGGNTDTQYF,TGTGCCAGCAGACCCGGGGCAGGGGGGAACACAGATACGCAGTATTTT
TRBV5-1,TRBJ1-1,few,.,CASSTRGNRDTEAFF,TGCGCCAGCAGCACCCGGGGCAACAGGGACACTGAAGCTTTCTTT
TRBV4-1,TRBJ1-5,few,TRBD1,CASSEGTALGQPQHF,TGCGCCAGCAGCGAAGGGACAGCCCTCGGTCAGCCCCAGCATTTT
TRBV5-1,TRBJ2-7,.,.,CASSRAESSYEQYF,TGCGCCAGCAGCCGTGCAGAGAGCTCCTACGAGCAGTACTTC
TRBV15,TRBJ2-5,.,.,CATSSAGVKTQYF,TGTGCCACCAGCAGTGCAGGGGTAAAGACCCAGTACTTC
TRBV5-1,TRBJ2-3,many,TRBD1,CASSLAGTGRTDTQYF,TGCGCCAGCAGCTTGGCAGGGACAGGGAGGACAGATACGCAGTATTTT
TRBV5-1,TRBJ2-3,few,.,CASSTGGQDTQYF,TGCGCCAGCAGCACCGGGGGTCAGGATACGCAGTATTTT
TRBV30,TRBJ2-1,.,TRBD1,CASAHRGPNEQFF,TGTGCCTCCGCGCACAGGGGGCCCAATGAGCAGTTCTTC
TRBV12-3/TRBV12-4,TRBJ2-7,.,.,CASTWDLGNEQYF,TGTGCCAGCACTTGGGACCTAGGGAATGAGCAGTACTTC
TRBV29-1,TRBJ2-2,.,.,CSVERGVTGELFF,TGCAGCGTTGAGAGGGGGGTTACCGGGGAGCTGTTTTTT
TRBV27,TRBJ2-7,.,.,CASSWHSSYEQYF,TGTGCCAGCAGTTGGCACAGCTCCTACGAGCAGTACTTC
TRBV6-1,TRBJ2-7,.,TRBD2,CASSQPSSGRAAEQYF,TGTGCCAGCAGCCAACCATCTAGCGGGAGGGCCGCCGAGCAGTACTTC
TRBV6-2/TRBV6-3,TRBJ1-2,many,TRBD1,CASRTGGYGYTF,TGTGCCAGCAGGACAGGGGGCTATGGCTACACCTTC
TRBV4-2,TRBJ2-5,.,.,CASSQDQAGFVETQYF,TGTGCCAGCAGCCAAGATCAGGCAGGGTTTGTAGAGACCCAGTACTTC
TRBV6-6,TRBJ1-6,few,TRBD1,CASSYSGQGQNSPLHF,TGTGCCAGCAGTTACTCGGGACAGGGGCAGAATTCACCCCTCCACTTT
TRBV5-5,TRBJ2-4,.,TRBD1,CASSSSRQGVLAKNIQYF,TGTGCCAGCAGCTCATCCCGACAGGGGGTTCTAGCCAAAAACATTCAGTACTTC